The rows below give T cell receptor beta chains drawn from one sample of a study of control samples from healthy donors and cancer patients. Some clones are missing from TCRdb's copy, which holds only in-frame ones; the method was immunoSEQ multiplex PCR. This sample has over 150,000 clones, with 96% found just once. The sequencing sample was made of blood. The receptors were gathered from a woman aged 25 to 39 in good health. Each CDR3 is given with its conserved first and last residue. A D gene is named only where the DNA matches it firmly. Rows give clone size only sometimes, using once, few, many, or a class for an expanded clone.

cdr3_nt,cdr3_aa,d_call,j_call,v_call,clone_size
TGTGCCAGCAGTTACAGGGACTATAGCAATCAGCCCCAGCATTTT,CASSYRDYSNQPQHF,-,TRBJ1-5,TRBV6-2/TRBV6-3,-
TGTGCCAGCTCACCCCTAGGGCGGGAGTTGGATACGCAGTATTTT,CASSPLGRELDTQYF,TRBD2,TRBJ2-3,TRBV18,-
TGTGCCAGCAGCCAACGATACAATGAGCAGTTCTTC,CASSQRYNEQFF,-,TRBJ2-1,TRBV3-1/TRBV3-2,few
TGTGCCAGCAGTGAACGACAGCTTAATGAAAAACTGTTTTTT,CASSERQLNEKLFF,-,TRBJ1-4,TRBV2,-
TGTGCCAGCAGCCTTGGACAGTCTAGAGAGCAGTACTTC,CASSLGQSREQYF,-,TRBJ2-7,TRBV13,-
TGTGCCTGGAGCGACAGGGAAAATTCACCCCTCCACTTT,CAWSDRENSPLHF,TRBD1,TRBJ1-6,TRBV30,few
TGTGCCAGCAGCTTAGAAGGGGAAGAGACCCAGTACTTC,CASSLEGEETQYF,-,TRBJ2-5,TRBV7-9,few
TGTGCCAGCAGTTATAACAGGGGGCGGGATGAAAAACTGTTTTTT,CASSYNRGRDEKLFF,TRBD1,TRBJ1-4,TRBV6-5,-
TGTGCCAGCAGCCCCCGGGACAGGGTGAACACTGAAGCTTTCTTT,CASSPRDRVNTEAFF,TRBD1,TRBJ1-1,TRBV4-2,-
TGCGCCAGCAGCTCATCTGACAAAAACTATGGCTACACCTTC,CASSSSDKNYGYTF,-,TRBJ1-2,TRBV5-1,-
TGTGCCAGCAGTGATCGAAGGGCGATTAACCACAATGAGCAGTTCTTC,CASSDRRAINHNEQFF,-,TRBJ2-1,TRBV6-1,-
TGCGCCAGCAGCAGACAGGGAGTCGGGTTTGGAGAGACCCAGTACTTC,CASSRQGVGFGETQYF,TRBD1,TRBJ2-5,TRBV5-1,-
TGCGCCAGCACCCCCGGGGCTAGCGGTTATAATGAGCAGTTCTTC,CASTPGASGYNEQFF,TRBD2,TRBJ2-1,TRBV5-1,-
TGTGCCATCAGTGAACCTCGACAGGGGGCGGTTGAAGCTTTCTTT,CAISEPRQGAVEAFF,TRBD1,TRBJ1-1,TRBV10-3,-
TGTGCCAGCAGCGGCACGGCGGGAGGCTCCTACAATGAGCAGTTCTTC,CASSGTAGGSYNEQFF,TRBD2,TRBJ2-1,TRBV28,-
TGCGCCAGCAGCGAGAGGGCCACCGGGGAGCTGTTTTTT,CASSERATGELFF,-,TRBJ2-2,TRBV5-1,-
TGTGCCAGCTCATTCCGGACAGACTACGAGCAGTACTTC,CASSFRTDYEQYF,-,TRBJ2-7,TRBV18,-
TGTGCCAGCAGCTTGCCGGGGGCGCCCACTGAAGCTTTCTTT,CASSLPGAPTEAFF,-,TRBJ1-1,TRBV5-6,-
TGCAGCGTTGAGCACGGGGGGCAGGCTTTCTTT,CSVEHGGQAFF,-,TRBJ1-1,TRBV29-1,-
TGTGCCAGCAGCTGGTCCGTGGGGAATGAGCAGTTCTTC,CASSWSVGNEQFF,-,TRBJ2-1,TRBV7-9,-